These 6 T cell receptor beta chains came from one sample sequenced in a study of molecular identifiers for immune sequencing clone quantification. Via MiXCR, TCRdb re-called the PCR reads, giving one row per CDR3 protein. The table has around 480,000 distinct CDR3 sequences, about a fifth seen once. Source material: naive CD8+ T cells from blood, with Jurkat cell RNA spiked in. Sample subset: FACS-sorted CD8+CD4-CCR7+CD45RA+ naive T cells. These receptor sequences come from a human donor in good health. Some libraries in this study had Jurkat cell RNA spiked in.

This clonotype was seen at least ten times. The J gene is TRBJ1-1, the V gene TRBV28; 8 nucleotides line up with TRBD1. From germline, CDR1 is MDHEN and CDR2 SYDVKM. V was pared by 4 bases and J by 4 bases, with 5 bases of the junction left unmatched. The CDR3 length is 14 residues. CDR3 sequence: CASSYRGRSTEAFF. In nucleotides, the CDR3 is TGTGCCAGCAGTTACAGGGGGAGGTCCACTGAAGCTTTCTTT.

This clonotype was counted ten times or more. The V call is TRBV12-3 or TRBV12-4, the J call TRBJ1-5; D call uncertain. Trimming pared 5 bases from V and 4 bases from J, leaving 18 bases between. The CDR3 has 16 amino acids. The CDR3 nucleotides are TGTGCCAGCAGTCCGCCTGGAGCGGGCTTTAATCAGCCCCAGCATTTT. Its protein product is CASSPPGAGFNQPQHF.

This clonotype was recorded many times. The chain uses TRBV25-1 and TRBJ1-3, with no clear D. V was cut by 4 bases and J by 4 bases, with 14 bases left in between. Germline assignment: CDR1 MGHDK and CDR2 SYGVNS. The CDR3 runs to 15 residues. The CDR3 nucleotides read TGTGCCAGCAGTGTCGAAATAGATAGAGGAAACACCATATATTTT. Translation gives CASSVEIDRGNTIYF.

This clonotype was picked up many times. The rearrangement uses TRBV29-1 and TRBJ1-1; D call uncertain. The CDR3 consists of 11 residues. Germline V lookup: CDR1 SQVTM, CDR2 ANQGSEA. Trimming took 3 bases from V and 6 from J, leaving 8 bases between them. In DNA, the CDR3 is TGCAGCGTTGACCCAGGATCTGAAGCTTTCTTT. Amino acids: CSVDPGSEAFF.

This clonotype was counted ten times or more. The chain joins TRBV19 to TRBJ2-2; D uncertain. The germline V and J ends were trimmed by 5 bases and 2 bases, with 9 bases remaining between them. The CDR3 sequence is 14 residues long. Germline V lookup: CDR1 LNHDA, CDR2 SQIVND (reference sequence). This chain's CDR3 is CASSAYSNTGELFF. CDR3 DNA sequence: TGTGCCAGTAGTGCCTATAGCAACACCGGGGAGCTGTTTTTT.

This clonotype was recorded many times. The CDR3 DNA is TGTGCCAGCAGTTACGGGGGGAAATACGAGCAGTACTTC. Its protein is CASSYGGKYEQYF. This chain uses TRBV6-2 or TRBV6-3 with TRBJ2-7, with D possibly TRBD2 on 6 matching bases. CDR3 length: 13 residues. Germline V CDR1 and CDR2: MNHEY, SVGEGT. Trimming cost V 2 bases and J 4 bases, with 9 bases left between them.